The 15 T cell receptor beta chains below all came from one sample that was sequenced in a study of cytomegalovirus exposure and HLA in healthy donors. Clones were sequenced by immunoSEQ multiplex PCR, and TCRdb holds only the in-frame ones, with some missing. The profile shows about 220,000 clones, around 90% of them singletons. Sequencing was carried out using PBMCs. These receptors all come from a woman younger than 35 in good health and CMV-seronegative.

This chain joins TRBV27 and TRBJ2-5; 7 bases map to TRBD2. The CDR3 has 14 amino acids. Germline V lookup: CDR1 MNHEY, CDR2 SMNVEV (reference sequence). V was clipped by 6 bases and J by 2 bases; unmatched bases: 6. CDR3 residues: CASRIAGIQETQYF. CDR3 DNA sequence: TGTGCCAGCAGAATAGCGGGTATACAAGAGACCCAGTACTTC.

The CDR3 protein is CASSFPDRRWETQYF. The CDR3 DNA reads as TGTGCCAGCAGCTTCCCGGACAGGCGCTGGGAGACCCAGTACTTC. V gene TRBV28 combines with J gene TRBJ2-5, with 7 bases that match TRBD1. After removal of 6 bases from V and 5 bases from J, the junction contained 12 bases not matched to a gene. Germline loops: CDR1 MDHEN, CDR2 SYDVKM. This CDR3 region has 15 residues.

The chain joins TRBV19 to TRBJ2-7; 7 bases line up with TRBD2. The V and J ends lost 5 bases and 5 bases, in that order; junction bases with no gene match: 9. This CDR3 comprises 14 residues. Germline V gives CDR1 LNHDA, CDR2 SQIVND (reference sequence). CDR3 nucleotide sequence: TGTGCCAGTAGTGTGCGGGAGCGGGAACACGAGCAGTACTTC. Encoded protein: CASSVREREHEQYF.

The chain links TRBV29-1 to TRBJ2-7; tentative D call: TRBD2 (6 bases). This CDR3 contains 14 residues. The V gene lost 4 bases and the J gene lost 3 bases, with 16 bases spanning the gap. Germline V gives CDR1 SQVTM, CDR2 ANQGSEA. DNA for the CDR3: TGCAGCGTTGGCCGGGGGACTGGGAACTACGAGCAGTACTTC. This translates into CSVGRGTGNYEQYF.

The rearrangement joins TRBV27 to TRBJ2-7; 10 bases align to TRBD2. J gave up 4 bases and V 4 bases, and 10 bases lay outside the gene matches. Germline V gene sequence: CDR1 MNHEY, CDR2 SMNVEV (reference sequence). This CDR3 has 16 amino acids. The DNA for the CDR3 is TGTGCCAGCAGTTCCTCCATGACTAGCGGGCTTTACGAGCAGTACTTC. This codes for CASSSSMTSGLYEQYF.

V gene TRBV10-3 combines with J gene TRBJ1-1; D might be TRBD1 (5 bases). CDR1 is ENHRY and CDR2 is SYGVKD in the germline V gene. The CDR3 spans 15 residues. V was clipped by 4 bases and J by 0 bases, with 12 bases between them. CDR3 coding DNA: TGTGCCATCAGTGCTAGACAGACGGTGAACACTGAAGCTTTCTTT. Translated: CAISARQTVNTEAFF.

This chain uses TRBV5-1 with TRBJ2-7; 7 positions agree with TRBD1. There are 13 residues in the CDR3. V lost 4 bases, J lost 5 bases, and 6 bases stayed unmatched. Germline V gives CDR1 SGHRS, CDR2 YFSETQ. The DNA of the CDR3 is TGCGCCAGCAGCAGAAACAGGGGCCACGAGCAGTACTTC. It specifies CASSRNRGHEQYF.

The chain links TRBV5-6 to TRBJ2-5, with 9 bases aligning to TRBD1. The trim removed 3 bases at V and 1 base at J, leaving 4 bases unmatched. Germline CDR1 SGHDT, CDR2 YYEEEE. CDR3 length equals 15 residues. CDR3 sequence reads: CASSSGQGSQETQYF. The DNA of the CDR3 is TGTGCCAGCAGCTCGGGACAGGGTAGCCAAGAGACCCAGTACTTC.

The chain joins TRBV7-3 to TRBJ2-2; no reliable D call. This CDR3 contains 16 residues. The germline gives CDR1 SGHTA, CDR2 FQGTGA. V was cut by 5 bases and J by 2 bases, with 15 bases left in between. The CDR3 reads CASSARGGSNTGELFF. DNA for the CDR3: TGTGCCAGCAGCGCTCGAGGTGGCTCAAACACCGGGGAGCTGTTTTTT. Complete variable domain (other parts from reference TRBV7-3 and TRBJ2-2): GAGVSQTPSNKVTEKGKYVELRCDPISGHTALYWYRQSLGQGPEFLIYFQGTGAADDSGLPNDRFFAVRPEGSVSTLKIQRTERGDSAVYLCASSARGGSNTGELFFGEGSRLTVL.

This clone was picked up one time. The chain is built from TRBV19 and TRBJ1-2, with 10 bases aligning to TRBD1. CDR1 and CDR2 from the germline V gene are LNHDA and SQIVND (reference sequence). V was pared by 6 bases and J by 4 bases, with 2 bases of the junction left unmatched. The CDR3 loop spans 13 amino acids. In DNA form, the CDR3 reads TGTGCCAGTAGGGGACAGGGGATCTATGGCTACACCTTC. Translating it yields CASRGQGIYGYTF. Based on the CDR3 plus reference TRBV19 and TRBJ1-2, the full variable domain is DGGITQSPKYLFRKEGQNVTLSCEQNLNHDAMYWYRQDPGQGLRLIYYSQIVNDFQKGDIAEGYSVSREKKESFPLTVTSAQKNPTAFYLCASRGQGIYGYTFGSGTRLTVV.

V gene TRBV27 combines with J gene TRBJ2-7; D is possibly TRBD2 (6 bases). The CDR3 has 14 residues. The V gene's germline CDR1 is MNHEY and CDR2 SMNVEV (reference sequence). Trimming left V 7 bases short and J 1 base short, with 14 bases between. CDR3 residues: CASKWDLGSYEQYF. CDR3 in DNA: TGTGCCAGCAAGTGGGACTTGGGGTCCTACGAGCAGTACTTC.

This rearrangement joins TRBV27 to TRBJ1-2; the match to TRBD1 covers 8 bases. The ends lost 5 bases at V and 7 bases at J; junction bases unmatched: 18. Germline V gene data show CDR1 as MNHEY and CDR2 as SMNVEV (reference sequence). The CDR3 spans 17 residues. The CDR3 region is CASSTTAGQEPLGGYTF. The CDR3 bases are TGTGCCAGCAGTACAACCGCGGGACAGGAGCCGTTAGGTGGCTACACCTTC.

The rearrangement uses TRBV4-3 and TRBJ2-1, with TRBD2 matching over 9 bases. V shed 0 bases, J shed 2 bases, and the junction held 5 bases outside the gene matches. Germline V gene lookup returns CDR1 LGHNA and CDR2 YSLEER. The CDR3 extends over 17 amino acids. As DNA, the CDR3 is TGCGCCAGCAGCCAAGATAGGCTAGCGGGGACCTACAATGAGCAGTTCTTC. Translated, it gives CASSQDRLAGTYNEQFF.

This clone was detected a few times. J is TRBJ1-5 and V is TRBV6-1, with TRBD1 matching over 7 bases. Germline CDR1 is MNHNS and CDR2 is SASEGT. The CDR3 length is 14 residues. J was trimmed by 4 bases and V by 5 bases; bases with no gene match: 5. The CDR3 DNA reads TGTGCCAGCAGTCCCGGGACAGCAAATCAGCCCCAGCATTTT. Translating it yields CASSPGTANQPQHF.

This clone was detected only a few times. The rearrangement uses TRBV29-1 and TRBJ1-2, with 7 positions matching TRBD1. Germline trimming cut 6 bases from V and 6 bases from J; bases unmatched to any gene: 4. Germline V lookup: CDR1 SQVTM, CDR2 ANQGSEA. The CDR3 extends over 11 amino acids. The CDR3 DNA sequence: TGCAGCGTCCCAGGGGGAAATGGCTACACCTTC. Translated, it gives CSVPGGNGYTF.